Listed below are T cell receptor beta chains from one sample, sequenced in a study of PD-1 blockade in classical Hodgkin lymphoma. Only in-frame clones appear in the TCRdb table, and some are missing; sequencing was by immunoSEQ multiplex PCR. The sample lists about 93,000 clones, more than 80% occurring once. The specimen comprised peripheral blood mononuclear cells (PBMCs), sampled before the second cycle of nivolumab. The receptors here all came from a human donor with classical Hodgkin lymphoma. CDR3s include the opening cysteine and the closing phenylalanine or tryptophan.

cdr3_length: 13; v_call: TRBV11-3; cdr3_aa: CASSSGSYNEQFF
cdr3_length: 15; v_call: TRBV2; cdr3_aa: CASSPTGGRYNEQFF
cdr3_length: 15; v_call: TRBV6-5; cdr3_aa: CASSSTGLAGGEQFF
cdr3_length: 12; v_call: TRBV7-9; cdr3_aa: CASSLASNEAFF
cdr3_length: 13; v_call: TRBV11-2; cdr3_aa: CASSLEPGYEQYF
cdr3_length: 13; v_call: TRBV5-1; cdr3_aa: CASSGSPNQPQHF
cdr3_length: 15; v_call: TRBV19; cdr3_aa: CASSTQLAGGNEQFF
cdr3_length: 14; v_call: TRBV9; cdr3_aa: CASSVGQGRNIQYF
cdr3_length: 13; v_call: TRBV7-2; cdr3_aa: CASSWGTGREQYF
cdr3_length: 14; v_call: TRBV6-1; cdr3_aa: CASSPGQGISEAFF
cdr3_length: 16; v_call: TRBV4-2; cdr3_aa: CASSHTSGTGNYGYTF
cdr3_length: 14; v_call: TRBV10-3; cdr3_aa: CAISTTQGAREQYF
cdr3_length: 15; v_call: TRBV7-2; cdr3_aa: CASSHRGGQGQPQHF
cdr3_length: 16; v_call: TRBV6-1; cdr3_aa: CASSDFSGRGTGELFF
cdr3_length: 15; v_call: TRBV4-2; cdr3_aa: CASSQDSGQSYEQYF
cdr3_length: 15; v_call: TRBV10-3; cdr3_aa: CAISEPGGPNNEQFF
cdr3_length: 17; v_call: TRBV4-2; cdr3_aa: CASSQEPTGSGQETQYF
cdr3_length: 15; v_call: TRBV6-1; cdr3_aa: CASSEMGIGANVLTF
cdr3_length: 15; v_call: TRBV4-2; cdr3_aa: CASSQEARGGQPQHF
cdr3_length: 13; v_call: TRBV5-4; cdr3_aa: CASSFRDRLEAFF
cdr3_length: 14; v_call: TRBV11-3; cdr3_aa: CASSLGLANNEQFF
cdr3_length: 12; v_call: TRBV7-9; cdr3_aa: CASSFSGREQFF
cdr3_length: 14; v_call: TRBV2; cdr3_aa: CASIYTAGESEQYF
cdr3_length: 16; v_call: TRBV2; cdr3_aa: CASSEGAFPPLYEQYF
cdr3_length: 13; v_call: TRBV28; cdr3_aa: CASTREATGELFF
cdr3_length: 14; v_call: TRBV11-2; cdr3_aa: CASSPQKGDTEAFF
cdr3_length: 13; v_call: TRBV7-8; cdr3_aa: CASSYGGADTQYF
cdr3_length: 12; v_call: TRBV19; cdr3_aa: CASSIVTGELFF
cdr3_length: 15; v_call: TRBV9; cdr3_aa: CASSSREGIYNEQFF
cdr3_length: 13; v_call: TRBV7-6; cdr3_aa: CASSLVGTTEAFF
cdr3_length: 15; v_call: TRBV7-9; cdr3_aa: CASTRGLAGEETQYF
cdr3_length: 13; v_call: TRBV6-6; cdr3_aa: CASSYGRWETQYF
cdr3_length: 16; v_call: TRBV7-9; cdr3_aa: CASSLKVTGAKDTQYF
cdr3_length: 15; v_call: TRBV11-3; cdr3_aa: CASSTRTGSYNEQFF
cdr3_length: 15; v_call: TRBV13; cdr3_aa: CASSLMTSGDNEQFF
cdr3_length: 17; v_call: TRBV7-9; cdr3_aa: CASRRAGTSGSQETQYF
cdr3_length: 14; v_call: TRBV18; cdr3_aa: CASSPSAESHGYTF
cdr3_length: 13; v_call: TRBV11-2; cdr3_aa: CASSLARLNEQFF
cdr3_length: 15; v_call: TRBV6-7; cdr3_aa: CASSCNRGLWEGYTF
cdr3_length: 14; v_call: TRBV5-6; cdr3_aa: CASNPQGWWDEQYF
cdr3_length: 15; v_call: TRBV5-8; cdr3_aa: CASSQGVHSNQPQHF
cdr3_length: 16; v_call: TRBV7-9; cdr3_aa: CASSNSNTATNEKLFF
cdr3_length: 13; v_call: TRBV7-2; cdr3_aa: CASSRGPSYGYTF
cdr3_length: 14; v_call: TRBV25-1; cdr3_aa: CASSETGSNYGYTF
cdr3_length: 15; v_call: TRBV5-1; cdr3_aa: CASSLQRGPQETQYF
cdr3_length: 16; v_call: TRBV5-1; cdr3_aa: CASSFVTHTGDYGYTF
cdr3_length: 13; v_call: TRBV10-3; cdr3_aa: CASGQPPNYGYTF
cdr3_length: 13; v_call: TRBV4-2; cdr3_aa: CASSSGTANEQFF
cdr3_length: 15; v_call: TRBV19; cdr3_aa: CASSSPGQGPYEQYF
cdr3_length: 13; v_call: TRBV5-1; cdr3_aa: CASSLAQRELQFF
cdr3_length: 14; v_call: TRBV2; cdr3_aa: CASNIGTGWNEQFF
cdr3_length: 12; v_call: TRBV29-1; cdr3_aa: CSVDGVSETQYF
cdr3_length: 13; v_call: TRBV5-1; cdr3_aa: CASSPGQGWGYTF
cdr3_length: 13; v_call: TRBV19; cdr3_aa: CASRGPIKETQYF
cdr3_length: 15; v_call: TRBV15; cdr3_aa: CATSRDPGRRETQYF